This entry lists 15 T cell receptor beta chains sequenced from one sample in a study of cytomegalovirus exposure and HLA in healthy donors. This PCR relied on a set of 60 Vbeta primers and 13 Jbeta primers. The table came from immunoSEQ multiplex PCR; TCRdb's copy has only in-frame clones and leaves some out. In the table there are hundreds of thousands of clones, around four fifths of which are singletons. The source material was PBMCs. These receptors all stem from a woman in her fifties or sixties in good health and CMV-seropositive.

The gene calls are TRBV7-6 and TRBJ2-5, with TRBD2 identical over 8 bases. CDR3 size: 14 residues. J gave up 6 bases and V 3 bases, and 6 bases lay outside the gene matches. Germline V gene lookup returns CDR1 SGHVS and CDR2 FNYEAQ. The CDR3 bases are TGTGCCAGCAGCTTCGCTAGCGGGCCGAAGACCCAGTACTTC. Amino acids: CASSFASGPKTQYF. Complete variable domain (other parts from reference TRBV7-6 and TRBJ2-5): GAGVSQSPRYKVTKRGQDVALRCDPISGHVSLYWYRQALGQGPEFLTYFNYEAQQDKSGLPNDRFSAERPEGSISTLTIQRTEQRDSAMYRCASSFASGPKTQYFGPGTRLLVL.

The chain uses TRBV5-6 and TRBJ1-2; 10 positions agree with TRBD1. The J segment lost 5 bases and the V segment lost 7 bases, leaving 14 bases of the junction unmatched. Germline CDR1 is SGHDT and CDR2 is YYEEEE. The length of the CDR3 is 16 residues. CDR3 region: CASSRDRGERGYGYTF. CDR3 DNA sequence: TGTGCCAGCTCCCGGGACAGGGGAGAAAGAGGGTATGGCTACACCTTC.

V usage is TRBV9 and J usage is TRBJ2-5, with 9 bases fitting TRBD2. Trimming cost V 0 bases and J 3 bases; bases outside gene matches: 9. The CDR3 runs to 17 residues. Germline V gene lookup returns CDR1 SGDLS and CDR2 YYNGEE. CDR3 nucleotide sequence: TGTGCCAGCAGCGTAGGGAATAGCGGGAGAGGTGAAGAGACCCAGTACTTC. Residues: CASSVGNSGRGEETQYF. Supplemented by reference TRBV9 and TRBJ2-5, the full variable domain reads DSGVTQTPKHLITATGQRVTLRCSPRSGDLSVYWYQQSLDQGLQFLIQYYNGEERAKGNILERFSAQQFPDLHSELNLSSLELGDSALYFCASSVGNSGRGEETQYFGPGTRLLVL.

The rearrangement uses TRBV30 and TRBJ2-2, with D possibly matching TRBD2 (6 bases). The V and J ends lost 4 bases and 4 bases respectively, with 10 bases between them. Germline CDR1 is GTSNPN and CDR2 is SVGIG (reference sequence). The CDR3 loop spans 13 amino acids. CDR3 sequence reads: CAWNGGSTGELFF. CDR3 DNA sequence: TGTGCCTGGAACGGAGGGTCCACCGGGGAGCTGTTTTTT.

CDR3 sequence: CASSLVNSGDYEQYF. The CDR3 DNA reads as TGCGCCAGCAGCTTGGTTAATAGCGGCGACTACGAGCAGTACTTC. This sequence joins TRBV5-1 and TRBJ2-7, with a weak D call TRBD2 (6 bases). CDR3 length: 15 residues. V shed 0 bases and J shed 3 bases, with 13 bases lying between them. CDR1 SGHRS and CDR2 YFSETQ come from the germline V gene.

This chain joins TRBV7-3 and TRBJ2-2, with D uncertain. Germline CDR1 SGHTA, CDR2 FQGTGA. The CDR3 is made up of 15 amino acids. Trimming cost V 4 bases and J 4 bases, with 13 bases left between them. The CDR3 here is CASSSYSSGTGELFF. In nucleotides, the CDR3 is TGTGCCAGCAGCTCCTACTCCTCGGGCACCGGGGAGCTGTTTTTT.

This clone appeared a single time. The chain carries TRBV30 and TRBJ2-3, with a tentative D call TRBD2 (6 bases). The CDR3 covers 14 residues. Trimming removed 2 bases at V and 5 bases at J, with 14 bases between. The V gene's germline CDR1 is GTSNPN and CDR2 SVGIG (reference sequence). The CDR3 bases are TGTGCCTGGAGTCTCTCTAGCGTGGTAGATACGCAGTATTTT. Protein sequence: CAWSLSSVVDTQYF.

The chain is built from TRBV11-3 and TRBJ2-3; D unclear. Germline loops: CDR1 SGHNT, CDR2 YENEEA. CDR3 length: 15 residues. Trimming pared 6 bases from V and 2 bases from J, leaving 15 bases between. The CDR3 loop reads CASSGSGRYTDTQYF. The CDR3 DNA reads TGTGCCAGCAGTGGGTCTGGCAGGTACACAGATACGCAGTATTTT.

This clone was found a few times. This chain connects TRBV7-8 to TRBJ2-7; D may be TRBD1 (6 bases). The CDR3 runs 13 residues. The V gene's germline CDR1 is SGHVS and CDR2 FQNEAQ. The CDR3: CSCKQGTAYEQYF. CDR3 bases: TGTTCTTGCAAGCAGGGGACGGCATACGAGCAGTACTTC.

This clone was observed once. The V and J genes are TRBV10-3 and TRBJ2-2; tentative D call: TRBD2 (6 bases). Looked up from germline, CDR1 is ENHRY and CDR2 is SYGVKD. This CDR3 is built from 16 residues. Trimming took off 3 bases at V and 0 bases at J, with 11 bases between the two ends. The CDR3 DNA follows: TGTGCCATCAGTGACTACGGGAGAGCGAACACCGGGGAGCTGTTTTTT. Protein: CAISDYGRANTGELFF.

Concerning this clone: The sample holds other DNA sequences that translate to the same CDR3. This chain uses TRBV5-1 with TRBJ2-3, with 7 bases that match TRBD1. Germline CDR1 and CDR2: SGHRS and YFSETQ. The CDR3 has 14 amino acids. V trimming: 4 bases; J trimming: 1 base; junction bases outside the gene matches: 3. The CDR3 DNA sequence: TGCGCCAGCAGCCTGGGACAGCGCACAGATACGCAGTATTTT. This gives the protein CASSLGQRTDTQYF.

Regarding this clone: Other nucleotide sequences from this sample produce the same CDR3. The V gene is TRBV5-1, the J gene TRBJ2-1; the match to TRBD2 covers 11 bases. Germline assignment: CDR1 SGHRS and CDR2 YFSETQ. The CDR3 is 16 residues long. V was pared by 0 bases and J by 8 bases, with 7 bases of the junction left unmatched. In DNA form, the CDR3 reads TGCGCCAGCAGCTTGGCGCTAGCGGGAGGATTTGATGAGCAGTTCTTC. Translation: CASSLALAGGFDEQFF. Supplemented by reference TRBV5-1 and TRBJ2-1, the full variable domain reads KAGVTQTPRYLIKTRGQQVTLSCSPISGHRSVSWYQQTPGQGLQFLFEYFSETQRNKGNFPGRFSGRQFSNSRSEMNVSTLELGDSALYLCASSLALAGGFDEQFFGPGTRLTVL.

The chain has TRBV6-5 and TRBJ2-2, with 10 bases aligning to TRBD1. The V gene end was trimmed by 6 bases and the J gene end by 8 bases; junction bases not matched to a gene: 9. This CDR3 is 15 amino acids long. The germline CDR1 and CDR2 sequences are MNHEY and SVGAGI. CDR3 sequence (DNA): TGTGCCAGCAGACGTCCCGGGACAGGGGCAGGGGAGCTGTTTTTT. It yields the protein CASRRPGTGAGELFF.

CDR3 sequence: CASSPPSGGDFTGELFF. DNA for the CDR3: TGTGCCAGCAGTCCCCCTAGCGGTGGGGATTTCACCGGGGAGCTGTTTTTT. The rearrangement uses TRBV28 and TRBJ2-2; TRBD2 matches at 7 bases. The germline V gene has CDR1 MDHEN and CDR2 SYDVKM. V shed 5 bases and J 4 bases; nucleotides not matched to a gene: 13. This CDR3 has 17 amino acids. Drawing the rest from reference TRBV28 and TRBJ2-2, the complete variable domain is DVKVTQSSRYLVKRTGEKVFLECVQDMDHENMFWYRQDPGLGLRLIYFSYDVKMKEKGDIPEGYSVSREKKERFSLILESASTNQTSMYLCASSPPSGGDFTGELFFGEGSRLTVL.

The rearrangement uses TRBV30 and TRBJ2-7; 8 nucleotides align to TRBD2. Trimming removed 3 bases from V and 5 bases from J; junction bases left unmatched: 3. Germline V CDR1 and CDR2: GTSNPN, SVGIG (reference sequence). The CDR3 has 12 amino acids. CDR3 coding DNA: TGTGCCTGGAGCCGGGGGGGCGACGAGCAGTACTTC. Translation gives CAWSRGGDEQYF.